This T cell receptor beta chain was observed in a study of OX40 agonist ivuxolimab in advanced cancers. Background on the whole study: The costimulatory receptor OX40 (CD134) was targeted by ivuxolimab, a fully human IgG2 agonistic monoclonal antibody. Intravenous ivuxolimab was administered to patients every 2 weeks at six dose levels: 0.01, 0.1, 0.3, 1.5, 3 and 10 mg/kg. Of the approximately 50 dose-escalation patients, hepatocellular carcinoma was present in approximately 20, melanoma in around 15, renal cell carcinoma in 9 and head and neck cancer in 9. In the dose-escalation cohort, roughly four fifths of patients were male, and the mean age was approximately 64 years, with a range of about 23 to 85. Patients were allowed to have had prior anti-PD-1, anti-PD-L1 or anti-CTLA-4 therapy, and approximately 41% of the dose-escalation patients had previously received checkpoint inhibitors. Three dose-escalation patients achieved partial responses, one with hepatocellular carcinoma and two with cutaneous melanoma. Peripheral TCRbeta sequencing was intended to test whether TCR sequence diversity was altered and clonal T-cell expansion was caused by ivuxolimab. The paper reports the monotherapy dose-escalation portion (N ≈ 52 patients) of the phase I ivuxolimab trial.

Results and caveats for the whole study, not just this receptor: Low levels of normalized T-cell clonal expansion were also shown by some nonresponding patients. After ivuxolimab, more expanded clones were found on average in CD8+ T cells than in CD4+ T cells. In the 0.1-3.0 mg/kg groups, partial responders were among the patients with the lowest normalized peripheral clonal expansion, particularly in CD8+ T cells. Which antigens the clonally expanded peripheral T cells were specific for was not determined. At doses of 0.1 to 3.0 mg/kg, clonal expansion of both CD4+ and CD8+ T cells in blood was seen between baseline and week 6.

At the junction V is shortened by 7 bases and J by 8 bases, with 14 bases in between. Including the terminal cysteine and phenylalanine, the CDR3 comprises 13 residues. The CDR3 DNA has 39 bases and is translated from base 1. The germline V gene sets CDR1 to WSHSY and CDR2 to SAAADI. To note about this clone: The clone's antigen remains unknown. No much larger clonotype is one base removed from it; base qualities were not supplied.

To sequence the TCRbeta CDR3 region, genomic DNA was isolated from the sorted cells. TCRbeta CDR3 regions were sequenced using the immunoSEQ Assay. Not all clones reach the TCRdb copy of this immuneACCESS table, which keeps in-frame sequences only. Checked studies attribute under half of the gap to unresolved V genes and leave the rest unexplained. This sample comprises more than 75,000 clones, roughly four fifths of them detected only once. The biggest ten clones account for 5.5% to 7% of the sample. Patients with a history of autoimmune disease or receiving systemic immunosuppression were excluded from the trial. Peripheral blood for TCR sequencing was drawn from every dose cohort at baseline, at cycle 4 day 1 and at cycle 7 day 1. The samples were drawn from a first-in-human, open-label, multicenter phase I dose-escalation trial of ivuxolimab. The trial enrolled adults with locally advanced or metastatic head and neck squamous cell, hepatocellular, melanoma or renal cell carcinoma. CD4+ and CD8+ T cells were sorted separately from peripheral blood before TCR sequencing.

The receptor chain draws on TRBV10-2 and TRBJ1-4, with an unclear D gene assignment. The sample consisted of CD4+ or CD8+ T cells sorted from blood, taken in a trial of the OX40 agonist ivuxolimab. The receptor comes from an adult with an advanced solid tumor such as melanoma, head and neck, liver or kidney cancer. The CDR3 region: CASTRGPGEKLFF. The DNA sequence is TGCGCCAGCACCCGGGGTCCGGGGGAAAAACTGTTTTTT.